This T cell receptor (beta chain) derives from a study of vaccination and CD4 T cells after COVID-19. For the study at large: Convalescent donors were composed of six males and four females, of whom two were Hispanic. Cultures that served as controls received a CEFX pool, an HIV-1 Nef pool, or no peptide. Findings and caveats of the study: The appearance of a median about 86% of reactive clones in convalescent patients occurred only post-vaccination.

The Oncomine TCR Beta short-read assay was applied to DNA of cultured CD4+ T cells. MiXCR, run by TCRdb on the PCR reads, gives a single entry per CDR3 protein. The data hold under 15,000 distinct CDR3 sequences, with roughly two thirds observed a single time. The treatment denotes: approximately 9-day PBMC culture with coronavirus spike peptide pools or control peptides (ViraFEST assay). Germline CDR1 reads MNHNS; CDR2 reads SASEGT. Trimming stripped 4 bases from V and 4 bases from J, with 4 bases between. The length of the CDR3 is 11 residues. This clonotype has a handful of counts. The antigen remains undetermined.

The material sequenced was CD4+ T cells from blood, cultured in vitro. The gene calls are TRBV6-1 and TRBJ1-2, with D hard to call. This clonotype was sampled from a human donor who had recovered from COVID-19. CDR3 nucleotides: TGTGCCAGCAGTGCGACCTATGGCTACACCTTC. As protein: CASSATYGYTF.